A single sample gave rise to the 25 T cell receptor beta chains below, sequenced in a study of human T cells and chemical hapten exposure. One entry per CDR3 protein, called by TCRdb with MiXCR from the RACE reads. The sample holds roughly 100,000 distinct CDR3 sequences, approximately 9.7% seen once. Time point indicated: healthy volunteer bleed at 2 weeks. Unseparated into fractions, whole blood served as the source from which total RNA was extracted. Source material: whole blood. These receptors were collected from a female donor in good health. Some clones in this sample may be carry-over from other donors' samples.

The rearrangement links TRBV3-1 to TRBJ2-2, with TRBD2 matching 7 bases. Germline CDR1 reads LGHDT; CDR2 reads YNNKEL (reference sequence). J was trimmed by 2 bases and V by 5 bases; bases with no gene match: 5. The CDR3 runs 15 residues. CDR3 region: CASSTRDYNTGELFF. The CDR3 DNA follows: TGTGCCAGCAGCACCCGGGACTATAACACCGGGGAGCTGTTTTTT.

This clonotype was seen ten or more times. The chain employs TRBV20-1 and TRBJ1-5; TRBD1 agrees at 7 bases. The V segment lost 3 bases and the J segment 7 bases; nucleotides outside the gene matches: 12. The CDR3 has 15 residues. Germline V gene lookup returns CDR1 DFQATT and CDR2 SNEGSKA (reference sequence). CDR3: CSASQNRDSDQPQHF. The DNA for the CDR3 is TGCAGTGCTAGCCAAAACCGGGACAGTGACCAGCCCCAGCATTTT.

In its sample, this clonotype was seen a few times. The chain couples TRBV6-2 or TRBV6-3 to TRBJ2-2, with 11 bases matching TRBD2. Germline CDR1 reads MNHEY; CDR2 reads SVGEGT. This CDR3 region has 19 residues. V shed 4 bases and J 5 bases; nucleotides not matched to a gene: 15. The CDR3 here is CASSSRDSKTSGKTGELFF. The CDR3 region has the DNA TGTGCCAGCAGTTCCCGGGACAGCAAGACTAGCGGGAAAACCGGGGAGCTGTTTTTT.

This clonotype was seen only a few times. The chain employs TRBV7-9 and TRBJ2-1, with a tentative D call TRBD1 (6 bases). CDR1 is SEHNR and CDR2 is FQNEAQ in the germline V gene (reference sequence). V was pared by 5 bases and J by 9 bases, with 26 bases between. This CDR3 is 17 amino acids long. The CDR3, as DNA: TGTGCCAGCAGCCCGTACCCCAACAGGGCATCGTATCTTGAGCAGTTCTTC. Its protein product is CASSPYPNRASYLEQFF.

The sample holds many counts of this clonotype. The V gene is TRBV12-3 or TRBV12-4, the J gene TRBJ2-6; D call uncertain. This CDR3 comprises 12 residues. The V gene lost 8 bases and the J gene lost 2 bases, with 4 bases spanning the gap. CDR3 coding DNA: TGTGCCAGCCGGACTGGGGCCAACGTCCTGACTTTC. It specifies CASRTGANVLTF.

This clonotype was seen ten or more times. The gene calls are TRBV7-9 and TRBJ1-6; 7 nucleotides align to TRBD1. Germline V gene sequence: CDR1 SEHNR, CDR2 FQNEAQ (reference sequence). This CDR3 contains 14 residues. V lost 6 bases and J lost 6; bases outside the gene matches: 5. CDR3 in DNA: TGTGCCAGCAGGACACAGGGGATTAATTCACCCCTCCACTTT. Amino acids: CASRTQGINSPLHF.

The chain couples TRBV27 to TRBJ1-1, with D perhaps TRBD1 (5 bases). V was shortened by 3 bases and J by 1 base, with 9 bases between the two germline ends. CDR1 and CDR2 (germline): MNHEY, SMNVEV (reference sequence). The CDR3 spans 14 residues. CDR3 protein: CASSFDSRNTEAFF. In nucleotides, the CDR3 is TGTGCCAGCAGTTTCGACAGCAGGAACACTGAAGCTTTCTTT.

This clonotype was observed many times. The rearrangement joins TRBV4-1 to TRBJ2-1, with a weak D call TRBD2 (6 bases). V was cut by 3 bases and J by 3 bases, with 21 bases left in between. Germline values: CDR1 MGHRA, CDR2 YSYEKL. The CDR3 is 18 amino acids. In DNA form, the CDR3 reads TGCGCCAGCAGCCAGTCTGATATGGGACTGCGACTCTACAATGAGCAGTTCTTC. Protein: CASSQSDMGLRLYNEQFF.

The chain employs TRBV5-1 and TRBJ2-2, with 10 positions matching TRBD2. V shed 1 base, J shed 4 bases, and the junction held 7 bases outside the gene matches. Per germline, CDR1 SGHRS and CDR2 YFSETQ. This CDR3 comprises 17 residues. CDR3 protein: CASSLSAGGPSTGELFF. The CDR3 coding sequence is TGCGCCAGCAGCTTGTCAGCGGGAGGGCCAAGCACCGGGGAGCTGTTTTTT.

This clonotype occurred a few times. The V call is TRBV12-3 or TRBV12-4, the J call TRBJ1-5; D is unresolved. V lost 4 bases to trimming and J lost 5 bases, with 12 bases between them. CDR3 length: 14 residues. The CDR3 region has the DNA TGTGCCAGCAGTTACGGGCTCACCTATCAGCCCCAGCATTTT. Amino acid sequence: CASSYGLTYQPQHF.

This clonotype was recorded at least ten times. V and J are TRBV6-6 and TRBJ1-2, with 7 positions matching TRBD1. From germline, CDR1 is MNHNY and CDR2 SVGAGI (reference sequence). This CDR3 contains 15 residues. The V and J ends lost 6 bases and 1 base, in that order; junction bases with no gene match: 8. CDR3 sequence reads: CASSKTTGINYGYTF. The DNA for the CDR3 is TGTGCCAGCAGCAAAACGACAGGGATTAACTATGGCTACACCTTC.

This clonotype was observed at least ten times. V usage is TRBV6-4 and J usage is TRBJ2-3; TRBD1 agrees at 8 bases. The trim removed 0 bases at V and 2 bases at J, leaving 4 bases unmatched. Looked up from germline, CDR1 is MRHNA and CDR2 is SNTAGT. The CDR3 contains 16 residues. The CDR3 sequence is CASSDSRDRHTDTQYF. DNA for the CDR3: TGTGCCAGCAGTGACTCGAGGGACAGGCACACAGATACGCAGTATTTT.

J is TRBJ1-1 and V is TRBV20-1; 12 bases fit TRBD1. The V gene end was trimmed by 0 bases and the J gene end by 11 bases; junction bases not matched to a gene: 4. Germline CDR1 DFQATT, CDR2 SNEGSKA (reference sequence). The CDR3 has 13 residues. The CDR3 region is CSAREGQGARAFF. Written as DNA, the CDR3 is TGCAGTGCTAGAGAGGGACAGGGGGCGCGGGCTTTCTTT.

This clonotype was picked up many times. The rearrangement joins TRBV29-1 to TRBJ2-7; the match to TRBD1 covers 8 bases. The CDR3 length is 13 residues. Germline V lookup: CDR1 SQVTM, CDR2 ANQGSEA. V gave up 6 bases and J gave up 4 bases; unmatched junction bases: 8. The CDR3 protein is CSVETGVEYEQYF. CDR3 bases: TGCAGCGTCGAGACAGGGGTGGAGTACGAGCAGTACTTC.

The chain links TRBV6-5 to TRBJ2-5, with D tentatively TRBD2 (6 bases). The germline V gene encodes CDR1 MNHEY and CDR2 SVGAGI. This CDR3 is built from 15 residues. Between the trimmed V and J ends, which lost 6 bases and 1 base, there was a span of 15 bases. CDR3 protein: CASRAGSDAQETQYF. As DNA, the CDR3 is TGTGCCAGCAGAGCGGGCAGCGACGCCCAAGAGACCCAGTACTTC.

This clonotype was observed a few times. The rearrangement joins TRBV5-1 to TRBJ2-3; TRBD2 agrees at 8 bases. This CDR3 region has 15 residues. Germline V gene data show CDR1 as SGHRS and CDR2 as YFSETQ. Unmatched junction bases numbered 7, after V lost 2 bases and J lost 5 bases. The CDR3 region has the DNA TGCGCCAGCAGCTTTCGGGAGGGTAGTGGAGATACGCAGTATTTT. This translates into CASSFREGSGDTQYF.

This clonotype came up many times. The chain recombines TRBV4-2 with TRBJ2-3, with 7 bases fitting TRBD2. This CDR3 comprises 12 residues. J was trimmed by 9 bases and V by 1 base; bases with no gene match: 1. The germline V gene has CDR1 LGHNA and CDR2 YNFKEQ. The CDR3 DNA sequence: TGTGCCAGCAGCCAAGGGGGGGGGACGCAGTATTTT. Its translation is CASSQGGGTQYF.

This clonotype appeared a few times. The genes are TRBV20-1 and TRBJ2-2; TRBD2 matches 8 bases. V lost 0 bases and J lost 2; bases outside the gene matches: 8. This CDR3 spans 17 amino acids. Germline V CDR1 and CDR2: DFQATT, SNEGSKA (reference sequence). This CDR3 is CSARESHGRDNTGELFF. CDR3 nucleotides: TGCAGTGCTAGAGAAAGTCACGGGAGGGATAACACCGGGGAGCTGTTTTTT.

This clonotype has a count of ten or more. J is TRBJ1-2 and V is TRBV6-2 or TRBV6-3, with D possibly being TRBD1 (6 bases). The germline CDR1 and CDR2 sequences are MNHEY and SVGEGT. The ends were cut back, 7 bases at V and 4 bases at J, with 19 bases in the middle. There are 15 residues in the CDR3. CDR3: CASTNGGQGIYGYTF. In DNA form, the CDR3 reads TGTGCCAGCACCAACGGGGGGCAGGGAATCTATGGCTACACCTTC.

The chain couples TRBV7-9 to TRBJ2-3; D remains ambiguous. V lost 5 bases, J lost 3 bases, and 18 bases lay in between. This CDR3 is 16 amino acids long. Germline lookup yields CDR1 SEHNR and CDR2 FQNEAQ (reference sequence). The CDR3 coding sequence is TGTGCCAGCAGCCTCGGTATCGAGTTGGGTACAGATACGCAGTATTTT. This codes for CASSLGIELGTDTQYF.

The CDR3 reads CASSWTPSGTDTQYF. The CDR3 coding sequence is TGCGCCAGCAGTTGGACCCCTAGCGGGACAGATACGCAGTATTTT. V usage is TRBV5-1 and J usage is TRBJ2-3; TRBD2 agrees at 8 bases. The CDR3 runs to 15 residues. Losses at the gene ends were 5 bases for V and 3 bases for J; bases not matched to a gene: 8. Germline values: CDR1 SGHRS, CDR2 YFSETQ.

The J gene is TRBJ1-1, the V gene TRBV29-1, with D possibly being TRBD1 (5 bases). Trimming took off 4 bases at V and 0 bases at J, with 12 bases between the two ends. CDR1 SQVTM and CDR2 ANQGSEA come from the germline V gene. This CDR3 is 14 amino acids long. CDR3 bases: TGCAGCGTTGTAGAGCTCAGGGTGAACACTGAAGCTTTCTTT. Translation gives CSVVELRVNTEAFF. The variable domain in full, with the rest retrieved from reference TRBV29-1 and TRBJ1-1, is SAVISQKPSRDICQRGTSLTIQCQVDSQVTMMFWYRQQPGQSLTLIATANQGSEATYESGFVIDKFPISRPNLTFSTLTVSNMSPEDSSIYLCSVVELRVNTEAFFGQGTRLTVV.

The chain couples TRBV28 to TRBJ2-3, with 7 bases fitting TRBD1. The ends lost 6 bases at V and 2 bases at J; junction bases unmatched: 11. Per the germline V gene, CDR1 is MDHEN and CDR2 is SYDVKM. The CDR3 covers 16 residues. The CDR3 DNA reads as TGTGCCAGCAGACCTCAAACAGGGGTTTACACAGATACGCAGTATTTT. Its protein product is CASRPQTGVYTDTQYF.

The chain uses TRBV2 and TRBJ1-5, with TRBD1 matching over 9 bases. With V trimmed by 6 bases and J by 5 bases, 5 bases remained unmatched. The CDR3 loop spans 14 amino acids. The germline gives CDR1 SNHLY, CDR2 FYNNEI. CDR3 amino acids: CASSSQGAYQPQHF. DNA of the CDR3: TGTGCCAGCAGCTCACAGGGGGCTTATCAGCCCCAGCATTTT. Full variable domain (outside the CDR3, taken from reference TRBV2 and TRBJ1-5): EPEVTQTPSHQVTQMGQEVILRCVPISNHLYFYWYRQILGQKVEFLVSFYNNEISEKSEIFDDQFSVERPDGSNFTLKIRSTKLEDSAMYFCASSSQGAYQPQHFGDGTRLSIL.

This clonotype appeared a few times. The genes are TRBV19 and TRBJ2-6; TRBD1 might be the D (5 bases). Germline V gene sequence: CDR1 LNHDA, CDR2 SQIVND (reference sequence). The CDR3 is 14 amino acids. The V gene lost 7 bases and the J gene lost 2 bases, with 9 bases spanning the gap. The CDR3 DNA is TGTGCCAGTAATACCAGGGCTGGGGCCAACGTCCTGACTTTC. Protein: CASNTRAGANVLTF.